Following are 21 T cell receptor beta chains from one sample sequenced in a study of OX40 agonist ivuxolimab in advanced cancers. TCRdb keeps only in-frame clones here, not all; method: immunoSEQ multiplex PCR. This sample has about 82,000 clones, with 85% to 90% found just once. The sequences come from CD4+ or CD8+ T cells sorted from blood, collected in a trial of the OX40 agonist ivuxolimab. The receptors come from an adult with an advanced solid tumor such as melanoma, head and neck, liver or kidney cancer.

The V gene is TRBV6-5, the J gene TRBJ1-5; the D is unclear. Germline V gene lookup returns CDR1 MNHEY and CDR2 SVGAGI. Trimming took off 0 bases at V and 7 bases at J, with 13 bases between the two ends. This CDR3 is 15 amino acids long. The CDR3: CASSYSRGREQPQHF. CDR3 bases: TGTGCCAGCAGTTACTCCCGGGGTAGGGAGCAGCCCCAGCATTTT.

This chain uses TRBV28 with TRBJ1-6; D is unresolved. The CDR3 loop spans 11 amino acids. V lost 5 bases to trimming and J lost 9 bases, with 5 bases between them. Germline V lookup: CDR1 MDHEN, CDR2 SYDVKM. The CDR3 bases are TGTGCCAGCAGTGTCGGTTCACCCCTCCACTTT. This codes for CASSVGSPLHF.

This chain joins TRBV2 and TRBJ1-5; D remains unclear. The CDR3 spans 13 residues. Trimming pared 1 base from V and 6 bases from J, leaving 7 bases between. Germline lookup yields CDR1 SNHLY and CDR2 FYNNEI. DNA for the CDR3: TGTGCCAGCAGTGAAGGGGAAGGTCAGCCCCAGCATTTT. Translating it yields CASSEGEGQPQHF.

This clone is medium-sized in the sample. The J gene is TRBJ1-5, the V gene TRBV9, with 8 bases fitting TRBD1. V trimming: 0 bases; J trimming: 4 bases; junction bases outside the gene matches: 0. CDR3 length equals 14 residues. CDR1 and CDR2 (germline): SGDLS, YYNGEE. DNA for the CDR3: TGTGCCAGCAGCGTAGGACAGGGGAATCAGCCCCAGCATTTT. As protein: CASSVGQGNQPQHF.

The gene calls are TRBV10-2 and TRBJ1-1, with a tentative D call TRBD1 (5 bases). The CDR3 loop spans 16 amino acids. Trimming removed 3 bases at V and 6 bases at J, with 20 bases between. Per the germline V gene, CDR1 is WSHSY and CDR2 is SAAADI. CDR3 sequence reads: CASSDFAGREGSEAFF. The CDR3, as DNA: TGCGCCAGCAGTGATTTTGCGGGACGGGAGGGGTCTGAAGCTTTCTTT.

V is TRBV2 and J is TRBJ2-7; maybe TRBD1 (6 bases). Germline-derived CDR1 and CDR2 are SNHLY and FYNNEI. With 5 bases removed from V and 5 bases from J, the gap between germline ends came to 16 bases. This CDR3 has 14 amino acids. CDR3 DNA sequence: TGTGCCAGCAGTCAACAGGGTCCAGGAAACGAGCAGTACTTC. It yields the protein CASSQQGPGNEQYF. The full variable domain, its missing parts supplied by reference TRBV2 and TRBJ2-7, is EPEVTQTPSHQVTQMGQEVILRCVPISNHLYFYWYRQILGQKVEFLVSFYNNEISEKSEIFDDQFSVERPDGSNFTLKIRSTKLEDSAMYFCASSQQGPGNEQYFGPGTRLTVT.

V is TRBV5-1 and J is TRBJ1-5, with a tentative D call TRBD1 (6 bases). CDR1 and CDR2 from the germline V gene are SGHRS and YFSETQ. The CDR3 consists of 14 residues. Deletions cut 1 base from V and 2 bases from J, with 7 bases between. The CDR3 reads CASSLSGGNQPQHF. In DNA form, the CDR3 reads TGCGCCAGCAGCTTGTCAGGGGGCAATCAGCCCCAGCATTTT.

The V call is TRBV6-1, the J call TRBJ1-6, with D hard to call. The CDR3 sequence is 13 residues long. V was trimmed by 1 base and J by 6 bases, leaving 4 bases between them. Germline-derived CDR1 and CDR2 are MNHNS and SASEGT. In DNA form, the CDR3 reads TGTGCCAGCAGTGAAGGGGTTAATTCACCCCTCCACTTT. This encodes CASSEGVNSPLHF.

V is TRBV5-1 and J is TRBJ2-3, with D perhaps matching TRBD2 (5 bases). This CDR3 comprises 12 residues. V lost 4 bases to trimming and J lost 11 bases, with 14 bases between them. CDR1 is SGHRS, CDR2 YFSETQ, per germline. CDR3 coding DNA: TGCGCCAGCAGCCCCGGGGTCCTAGGGCAGTATTTT. Its protein product is CASSPGVLGQYF.

V usage is TRBV7-9 and J usage is TRBJ1-1; D remains ambiguous. The CDR3 spans 12 residues. V was cut by 2 bases and J by 4 bases, with 5 bases left in between. From germline, CDR1 is SEHNR and CDR2 FQNEAQ (reference sequence). CDR3 loop: CASSLPGTEAFF. In nucleotides, the CDR3 is TGTGCCAGCAGCTTACCGGGCACTGAAGCTTTCTTT.

The J gene is TRBJ1-1, the V gene TRBV19, with D tentatively TRBD1 (5 bases). The V end lost 7 bases, the J end lost 1 base, and 13 bases lay between the germline ends. Germline CDR1 is LNHDA and CDR2 is SQIVND (reference sequence). The length of the CDR3 is 14 residues. CDR3 sequence (DNA): TGTGCCAGTATCGTGGGGGGGAGGAACACTGAAGCTTTCTTT. Residues: CASIVGGRNTEAFF. Combining the CDR3 with reference TRBV19 and TRBJ1-1 gives the whole variable domain DGGITQSPKYLFRKEGQNVTLSCEQNLNHDAMYWYRQDPGQGLRLIYYSQIVNDFQKGDIAEGYSVSREKKESFPLTVTSAQKNPTAFYLCASIVGGRNTEAFFGQGTRLTVV.

The CDR3 sequence is CASSQRDTQYF. The CDR3 DNA sequence: TGTGCCAGCAGCCAACGGGATACGCAGTATTTT. The V and J genes are TRBV28 and TRBJ2-3; D remains ambiguous. This CDR3 comprises 11 residues. Germline assignment: CDR1 MDHEN and CDR2 SYDVKM. Trimming left V 6 bases short and J 6 bases short, with 7 bases between.

The chain recombines TRBV7-2 with TRBJ1-2; no reliable D call. The germline V and J ends were trimmed by 2 bases and 2 bases, with 9 bases remaining between them. CDR3 length: 14 amino acids. Germline V lookup: CDR1 SGHTA, CDR2 FQGNSA. CDR3 nucleotide sequence: TGTGCCAGCAGCTTATGGACGGGCAACTATGGCTACACCTTC. This encodes CASSLWTGNYGYTF.

V and J are TRBV30 and TRBJ2-5, with D unclear. V lost 1 base and J 5 bases, leaving 5 bases between the germline ends. This CDR3 spans 11 amino acids. The germline V gene encodes CDR1 GTSNPN and CDR2 SVGIG (reference sequence). CDR3 loop: CAWSGRETQYF. Here the CDR3 DNA reads TGTGCCTGGAGTGGGCGGGAGACCCAGTACTTC.

For the CDR3, the DNA is TGTGCCAGCAGGGGACAGTATAATGAAGCTTTCTTT. It codes for CASRGQYNEAFF. V usage is TRBV6-5 and J usage is TRBJ1-1; TRBD1 matches 7 bases. Looked up from germline, CDR1 is MNHEY and CDR2 is SVGAGI. V was clipped by 6 bases and J by 7 bases; unmatched bases: 5. This CDR3 spans 12 amino acids.

This chain uses TRBV6-1 with TRBJ1-5; 10 nucleotides line up with TRBD1. This CDR3 region has 14 residues. V was clipped by 7 bases and J by 2 bases; unmatched bases: 2. CDR1 MNHNS and CDR2 SASEGT come from the germline V gene. In DNA form, the CDR3 reads TGTGCCAGCACCGGACAGGGGGGCAATCAGCCCCAGCATTTT. It encodes CASTGQGGNQPQHF.

This clone was detected only once. The J gene is TRBJ1-1, the V gene TRBV7-3; D gene ambiguous. V lost 3 bases, J lost 5 bases, and 10 bases lay in between. The CDR3 runs 13 residues. Per germline, CDR1 SGHTA and CDR2 FQGTGA. As DNA, the CDR3 is TGTGCCAGCAGCTTTGCTGGAGGGACTGAAGCTTTCTTT. As protein: CASSFAGGTEAFF.

This clone was seen once. The chain carries TRBV28 and TRBJ1-2; 8 bases map to TRBD1. CDR1 is MDHEN, CDR2 SYDVKM, per germline. J gave up 3 bases and V 6 bases, and 12 bases lay outside the gene matches. This CDR3 has 16 amino acids. The CDR3 region is CASSDSARGQHYGYTF. The CDR3 bases are TGTGCCAGCAGCGACAGTGCCAGGGGGCAACACTATGGCTACACCTTC.

This chain connects TRBV5-1 to TRBJ2-1, with 12 bases identical to TRBD2. Germline assignment: CDR1 SGHRS and CDR2 YFSETQ. CDR3 size: 15 residues. With 7 bases clipped from V and 4 bases from J, the junction kept 6 bases outside the gene matches. The CDR3 DNA reads as TGCGCCAGCGGCAGACTAGCGGGAGAGTACAATGAGCAGTTCTTC. It yields the protein CASGRLAGEYNEQFF.

The chain combines TRBV28 with TRBJ2-4; D not certain. The CDR3 loop spans 16 amino acids. CDR1 and CDR2 (germline): MDHEN, SYDVKM. The V end was cut by 6 bases, the J end by 0 bases, with 15 bases between. CDR3 residues: CASSPELVLAKNIQYF. In nucleotides, the CDR3 is TGTGCCAGCAGCCCGGAACTCGTTCTAGCCAAAAACATTCAGTACTTC.

The chain recombines TRBV5-1 with TRBJ1-3; the D is unclear. The V end lost 2 bases, the J end lost 2 bases, and 5 bases lay between the germline ends. Germline values: CDR1 SGHRS, CDR2 YFSETQ. This CDR3 region has 13 residues. CDR3 DNA: TGCGCCAGCAGCTTCGGTACTGGAAACACCATATATTTT. Protein: CASSFGTGNTIYF.